Each of the 15 T cell receptor beta chains below was sequenced from the same sample in a study of OX40 agonist ivuxolimab in advanced cancers. Here immunoSEQ multiplex PCR was the method, and the copy in TCRdb shows in-frame clones only, minus some. Here the sample spans around 90,000 clones, 80% to 95% being singletons. Sequenced material: CD4+ or CD8+ T cells sorted from blood, taken in a trial of the OX40 agonist ivuxolimab. These receptors were taken from an adult with an advanced solid tumor such as melanoma, head and neck, liver or kidney cancer.

The chain combines TRBV30 with TRBJ1-1, with D perhaps TRBD1 (5 bases). The CDR3 covers 14 residues. Deletions cut 1 base from V and 5 bases from J, with 14 bases between. Germline lookup yields CDR1 GTSNPN and CDR2 SVGIG (reference sequence). The CDR3 reads CAWSAGGGRTEAFF. The CDR3 nucleotides read TGTGCCTGGAGTGCTGGCGGGGGGAGAACTGAAGCTTTCTTT.

This chain links TRBV5-1 with TRBJ2-7; no clear D. The CDR3 runs 14 residues. Germline CDR1 is SGHRS and CDR2 is YFSETQ. V gave up 2 bases and J gave up 0 bases, with 9 bases separating them. This CDR3 is CASSLPGDSYEQYF. The CDR3 DNA reads TGCGCCAGCAGCTTACCTGGAGACTCCTACGAGCAGTACTTC.

This CDR3 is CASSLIAGPNYEQYF. DNA of the CDR3: TGTGCCAGCAGCTTAATAGCGGGTCCGAACTACGAGCAGTACTTC. The V call is TRBV7-2, the J call TRBJ2-7, with TRBD2 identical over 7 bases. This CDR3 contains 15 residues. The ends lost 2 bases at V and 3 bases at J; junction bases unmatched: 7. CDR1 is SGHTA and CDR2 is FQGNSA in the germline V gene.

The chain combines TRBV30 with TRBJ2-6, with a possible D match to TRBD1 (6 bases). Trimming shortened V by 5 bases and J by 0 bases, and 17 bases separated the two germline ends. CDR3 length: 17 residues. Germline CDR1 and CDR2: GTSNPN and SVGIG (reference sequence). CDR3 DNA sequence: TGTGCCTGGTGTACAGGGTTTACCAGCTCTGGGGCCAACGTCCTGACTTTC. Translated, it gives CAWCTGFTSSGANVLTF.

The chain uses TRBV10-3 and TRBJ2-7; TRBD2 agrees at 8 bases. The ends lost 11 bases at V and 6 bases at J; junction bases unmatched: 15. Germline CDR1 ENHRY, CDR2 SYGVKD. This CDR3 has 14 amino acids. CDR3 nucleotide sequence: TGTGCCGCCGAGGGGGGACTAGGGTCCAGCGAGCAGTACTTC. It is translated as CAAEGGLGSSEQYF.

This chain uses TRBV4-3 with TRBJ2-1, with a possible D match to TRBD2 (6 bases). Trimming shortened V by 0 bases and J by 7 bases, and 7 bases separated the two germline ends. CDR3 length: 13 residues. CDR1 is LGHNA and CDR2 is YSLEER in the germline V gene. This CDR3 reads CASSQDLANEQFF. CDR3 sequence (DNA): TGCGCCAGCAGCCAAGATCTAGCGAATGAGCAGTTCTTC.

The chain uses TRBV7-2 and TRBJ2-5; 8 bases agree with TRBD2. This CDR3 is 12 amino acids long. The V gene's germline CDR1 is SGHTA and CDR2 FQGNSA. V dropped 3 bases and J dropped 7; count of bases not matched to a gene: 1. The CDR3 region has the DNA TGTGCCAGCAGCTTCGGGGGGGGGACCCAGTACTTC. It translates to CASSFGGGTQYF.

The chain couples TRBV7-2 to TRBJ2-5; possible D gene TRBD2, 6 bases. Germline V gene sequence: CDR1 SGHTA, CDR2 FQGNSA. Trimming removed 0 bases at V and 2 bases at J, with 10 bases between. CDR3 length: 15 residues. CDR3 nucleotides: TGTGCCAGCAGCTTAGCGAGGGGACTTCAAGAGACCCAGTACTTC. This gives the protein CASSLARGLQETQYF.

The chain carries TRBV11-3 and TRBJ2-6, with D hard to call. This CDR3 comprises 13 residues. Germline loops: CDR1 SGHNT, CDR2 YENEEA. With 4 bases removed from V and 1 base from J, the gap between germline ends came to 2 bases. The chain's CDR3 is CASSWSGANVLTF. The CDR3 DNA is TGTGCCAGCAGCTGGTCTGGGGCCAACGTCCTGACTTTC.

The chain employs TRBV6-5 and TRBJ1-3; no clear D. The CDR3 runs 14 residues. Germline loops: CDR1 MNHEY, CDR2 SVGAGI. The V gene lost 5 bases and the J gene lost 8 bases, with 16 bases spanning the gap. CDR3 in DNA: TGTGCCAGCAGTCGCCGACCGGCGGAGTACACCATATATTTT. Amino acid sequence: CASSRRPAEYTIYF.

This sequence joins TRBV9 and TRBJ1-1, with 8 bases matching TRBD1. Unmatched junction bases numbered 5, after V lost 3 bases and J lost 1 base. There are 15 residues in the CDR3. CDR1 and CDR2 from the germline V gene are SGDLS and YYNGEE. The CDR3 is CASSASGTGNTEAFF. The CDR3 DNA reads as TGTGCCAGCAGCGCATCCGGGACAGGGAACACTGAAGCTTTCTTT.

This CDR3 reads CASSLTGATQPQHF. The CDR3 nucleotides read TGTGCCAGCAGTTTAACAGGGGCCACTCAGCCCCAGCATTTT. V gene TRBV28 combines with J gene TRBJ1-5, with TRBD1 matching over 7 bases. The V and J ends lost 2 bases and 6 bases, in that order; junction bases with no gene match: 4. Germline loops: CDR1 MDHEN, CDR2 SYDVKM. This CDR3 region has 14 residues.

V usage is TRBV28 and J usage is TRBJ2-6, with no clear D. In germline, CDR1 is MDHEN, CDR2 SYDVKM. Trimming stripped 3 bases from V and 0 bases from J, with 6 bases between. CDR3 length: 15 residues. As DNA, the CDR3 is TGTGCCAGCAGTTTCGGCATCTCTGGGGCCAACGTCCTGACTTTC. Encoded protein: CASSFGISGANVLTF.

This chain connects TRBV18 to TRBJ2-3; 11 bases are a match to TRBD2. The CDR3 spans 16 residues. With 3 bases clipped from V and 5 bases from J, the junction kept 7 bases outside the gene matches. Looked up from germline, CDR1 is KGHSH and CDR2 is LQKENI. CDR3 in amino acids: CASSPQTSGMGDTQYF. The CDR3 nucleotides read TGTGCCAGCTCACCTCAGACTAGCGGGATGGGAGATACGCAGTATTTT.

The rearrangement links TRBV7-8 to TRBJ2-7, with TRBD2 matching 7 bases. Germline V CDR1 and CDR2: SGHVS, FQNEAQ. Trimming removed 5 bases from V and 9 bases from J; junction bases left unmatched: 10. The CDR3 consists of 13 residues. DNA of the CDR3: TGTGCCAGCAGCACGGGACTACCTGGGGCGCAGTACTTC. As protein: CASSTGLPGAQYF.